This T cell receptor beta chain was identified in a study of cytomegalovirus exposure and HLA in healthy donors. Broader study findings: The investigators catalogued 150 or so TCR beta chains as cytomegalovirus-associated. It was reportedly the case that the classifier diagnosed cytomegalovirus status with high specificity and sensitivity.

To note about this clone: Its antigen is undetermined.

A multiplex PCR was run with 60 Vbeta primers and 13 Jbeta primers. Repertoires were generated with immunoSEQ multiplex PCR, while TCRdb's copy carries only in-frame clones and drops some. The sample yields about 160,000 clones, 80% to 90% seen once. The source material was PBMCs. This clonotype was sampled from a man between 50 and 59 years old in good health and CMV-seropositive.

The CDR3 loop reads CASSYRQSLAKNIQYF. The DNA of the CDR3 is TGTGCCAGCAGCTACCGACAGAGTCTAGCCAAAAACATTCAGTACTTC. The chain uses TRBV5-6 and TRBJ2-4; D is perhaps TRBD1 (5 bases). CDR1 and CDR2 from the germline V gene are SGHDT and YYEEEE. The V and J ends lost 3 bases and 0 bases respectively, with 13 bases between them. The CDR3 runs 16 residues.